This T cell receptor beta chain was recorded in a study of control samples from healthy donors and cancer patients. The protocol was immunoSEQ multiplex PCR, while the TCRdb copy is restricted to in-frame clones and leaves out a portion. The sample records about 190,000 clones, 90% to 95% being singletons. The CDR3 is 12 residues long. The ends lost 5 bases at V and 8 bases at J; junction bases unmatched: 5. Per the germline V gene, CDR1 is LNHDA and CDR2 is SQIVND (reference sequence). This clone was seen only once. The gene calls are TRBV19 and TRBJ1-1; 7 bases fit TRBD1. The sequence derives from a man between 25 and 39 years old in good health. The sequencing sample was made of blood. The CDR3 region is CASSLGGKEAFF. DNA for the CDR3: TGTGCCAGTAGTTTAGGGGGCAAGGAAGCTTTCTTT.